Listed here are 27 T cell receptor beta chains from one sample, sequenced in a study of shared clonotypes between healthy human individuals. Sequencing used immunoSEQ multiplex PCR; TCRdb keeps in-frame clones, though not all of them. Of about 2.5 million clones in the sample, roughly 90% were seen once. Sequenced sample: naive CD4+ T cells from PBMCs. Subset denoted: CD45RA+ positively selected. These receptors were obtained from a man aged 18 to 30 in good health. Some clones in this sample may be carry-over from other donors' samples.

This clone is a singleton in its sample. V and J are TRBV30 and TRBJ2-3; 11 bases map to TRBD2. CDR1 and CDR2 (germline): GTSNPN, SVGIG (reference sequence). V gave up 2 bases and J gave up 6 bases; unmatched junction bases: 16. The CDR3 runs to 18 residues. In DNA form, the CDR3 reads TGTGCCTGGAGTCATGATCCGGGACTAGCGGATGGGGGCGATACGCAGTATTTT. It specifies CAWSHDPGLADGGDTQYF.

The gene calls are TRBV6-1 and TRBJ2-6, with 7 bases identical to TRBD1. V shed 4 bases and J 2 bases; nucleotides not matched to a gene: 2. This CDR3 is built from 15 residues. From germline, CDR1 is MNHNS and CDR2 SASEGT. Here the CDR3 DNA reads TGTGCCAGCAGTGGAGACAGGGCTGGGGCCAACGTCCTGACTTTC. It encodes CASSGDRAGANVLTF.

This clone was seen a few times. This rearrangement joins TRBV2 to TRBJ1-1; 9 nucleotides align to TRBD1. The J segment lost 3 bases and the V segment lost 6 bases, leaving 8 bases of the junction unmatched. Germline V gene lookup returns CDR1 SNHLY and CDR2 FYNNEI. This CDR3 is 15 amino acids long. CDR3 sequence reads: CASSPRTGVDTEAFF. Written as DNA, the CDR3 is TGTGCCAGCAGCCCGAGGACAGGGGTCGACACTGAAGCTTTCTTT.

The V call is TRBV6-5, the J call TRBJ2-3; TRBD2 aligns across 8 bases. Germline values: CDR1 MNHEY, CDR2 SVGAGI. This CDR3 has 15 amino acids. V shed 8 bases and J 0 bases; nucleotides not matched to a gene: 7. In DNA form, the CDR3 reads TGTGCCAGCCGCCTGATAGCGGGAAGCACAGATACGCAGTATTTT. It translates to CASRLIAGSTDTQYF.

A word on this clone: Other DNA sequences in this specimen translate into the identical CDR3. J is TRBJ1-4 and V is TRBV28; D is undetermined. Trimming cost V 6 bases and J 0 bases, with 8 bases left between them. CDR3 length: 14 residues. Germline assignment: CDR1 MDHEN and CDR2 SYDVKM. For the CDR3, the DNA is TGTGCCAGCAGCCTCGGGACAACTAATGAAAAACTGTTTTTT. Its protein product is CASSLGTTNEKLFF.

The genes are TRBV25-1 and TRBJ2-1; TRBD2 matches 13 bases. CDR1 MGHDK and CDR2 SYGVNS come from the germline V gene. V dropped 3 bases and J dropped 9; count of bases not matched to a gene: 11. The CDR3 runs to 17 residues. The CDR3 spells CASSERGAGLAGIEQFF. CDR3 coding DNA: TGTGCCAGCAGTGAGAGGGGGGCGGGACTAGCGGGAATTGAGCAGTTCTTC.

Details on this clone: This sample includes further DNA sequences coding for the same CDR3. CDR3 coding DNA: TGTGCCAGCAGTTATAGTAGGAGCTCCTACGAGCAGTACTTC. It specifies CASSYSRSSYEQYF. J is TRBJ2-7 and V is TRBV6-5; D unclear. The CDR3 spans 14 residues. Germline values: CDR1 MNHEY, CDR2 SVGAGI. With 3 bases removed from V and 0 bases from J, the gap between germline ends came to 9 bases.

This chain links TRBV6-5 with TRBJ1-2, with TRBD1 as a possible D gene (5 bases). This CDR3 contains 12 residues. Germline CDR1 reads MNHEY; CDR2 reads SVGAGI. Trimming removed 5 bases at V and 9 bases at J, with 13 bases between. The CDR3 loop reads CASSTGPTSYTF. The DNA for the CDR3 is TGTGCCAGCAGTACGGGACCCACGAGCTACACCTTC.

The chain combines TRBV5-1 with TRBJ2-7; weak D call: TRBD2 (6 bases). The CDR3 has 13 amino acids. Germline V gene sequence: CDR1 SGHRS, CDR2 YFSETQ. The V and J ends lost 4 bases and 6 bases respectively, with 14 bases between them. CDR3: CASSISLGGEQYF. CDR3 DNA: TGCGCCAGCAGCATATCCCTGGGAGGCGAGCAGTACTTC.

About this clone itself: Other DNA sequences in the same sample also yield this CDR3. This CDR3 reads CAISESGVQETQYF. The CDR3 bases are TGTGCCATCAGTGAGTCAGGGGTCCAAGAGACCCAGTACTTC. V and J are TRBV10-3 and TRBJ2-5, with a weak D call TRBD1 (5 bases). The germline V and J ends were trimmed by 0 bases and 1 base, with 6 bases remaining between them. Germline-derived CDR1 and CDR2 are ENHRY and SYGVKD. The CDR3 has 14 amino acids.

The chain employs TRBV18 and TRBJ1-5; no clear D gene. The V end lost 1 base, the J end lost 0 bases, and 10 bases lay between the germline ends. The germline V gene has CDR1 KGHSH and CDR2 LQKENI. The CDR3 has 16 residues. The CDR3 region is CASSPRGDRSNQPQHF. The CDR3 DNA reads as TGTGCCAGCTCACCACGGGGAGACCGTAGCAATCAGCCCCAGCATTTT.

As to this clone: The same CDR3 is also encoded by other DNA sequences in this sample. The rearrangement uses TRBV5-8 and TRBJ1-1; no firm D call. V was pared by 0 bases and J by 0 bases, with 3 bases between. Germline assignment: CDR1 SGHTS and CDR2 YDEGEE. The CDR3 is 13 residues long. The CDR3 DNA follows: TGTGCCAGCAGCTTGGAGCTGAACACTGAAGCTTTCTTT. This translates into CASSLELNTEAFF.

This clone is a singleton in its sample. The rearrangement uses TRBV28 and TRBJ1-5, with 7 bases lining up with TRBD1. The germline gives CDR1 MDHEN, CDR2 SYDVKM. After removal of 5 bases from V and 7 bases from J, the junction contained 8 bases not matched to a gene. This CDR3 comprises 14 residues. CDR3 protein: CASSPRQGRQPQHF. CDR3 nucleotide sequence: TGTGCCAGCAGTCCCCGACAGGGAAGACAGCCCCAGCATTTT. Full variable domain (outside the CDR3, taken from reference TRBV28 and TRBJ1-5): DVKVTQSSRYLVKRTGEKVFLECVQDMDHENMFWYRQDPGLGLRLIYFSYDVKMKEKGDIPEGYSVSREKKERFSLILESASTNQTSMYLCASSPRQGRQPQHFGDGTRLSIL.

The rearrangement joins TRBV4-3 to TRBJ2-7; 8 bases agree with TRBD1. Per germline, CDR1 LGHNA and CDR2 YSLEER. Losses at the gene ends were 1 base for V and 7 bases for J; bases not matched to a gene: 9. The CDR3 runs 15 residues. CDR3 in amino acids: CASSQAGTGVFEQYF. The DNA for the CDR3 is TGCGCCAGCAGCCAAGCCGGGACAGGCGTCTTTGAGCAGTACTTC.

In DNA form, the CDR3 reads TGCGCCAGCAGCCAAGTTCCGTCTTCGGGGGGGCCCAATGAGCAGTTCTTC. Translating gives CASSQVPSSGGPNEQFF. The V call is TRBV4-1, the J call TRBJ2-1; 8 nucleotides match TRBD2. The CDR3 extends over 17 amino acids. CDR1 and CDR2 from the germline V gene are MGHRA and YSYEKL. V gave up 1 base and J gave up 6 bases; unmatched junction bases: 11.

For this clone: Different DNA sequences within this sample yield the same CDR3. V usage is TRBV29-1 and J usage is TRBJ1-2; a possible D gene is TRBD1 (5 bases). The CDR3 contains 12 residues. The V and J ends lost 4 bases and 5 bases respectively, with 11 bases between them. CDR1 and CDR2 from the germline V gene are SQVTM and ANQGSEA. The CDR3 nucleotides are TGCAGCGTTGGTGGGACCGGGTATGGCTACACCTTC. This sequence encodes CSVGGTGYGYTF.

The rearrangement joins TRBV30 to TRBJ2-7; 10 bases map to TRBD2. J gave up 3 bases and V 0 bases, and 2 bases lay outside the gene matches. CDR3 length equals 14 residues. Germline V lookup: CDR1 GTSNPN, CDR2 SVGIG (reference sequence). The DNA for the CDR3 is TGTGCCTGGAGTGTAGCGGGAGGGGGCTACGAGCAGTACTTC. The encoded protein is CAWSVAGGGYEQYF.

In this sample, this clone turned up a few times. The same CDR3 is also encoded by other DNA sequences in this sample. This sequence joins TRBV7-8 and TRBJ1-1, with D maybe TRBD1 (6 bases). The CDR3 totals 13 residues. V was clipped by 2 bases and J by 5 bases, with 9 bases between them. Germline V gene lookup returns CDR1 SGHVS and CDR2 FQNEAQ. CDR3 DNA sequence: TGTGCCAGCAGCTTACGCAGGGGAACTGAAGCTTTCTTT. It translates to CASSLRRGTEAFF.

The CDR3 region has the DNA TGTGCCAGCAGTTTAAGGCGCCTTTCCTATGGCTACACCTTC. This translates into CASSLRRLSYGYTF. The chain is built from TRBV27 and TRBJ1-2; D gene unclear. The CDR3 sequence is 14 residues long. Between the trimmed V and J ends, which lost 2 bases and 4 bases, there was a span of 11 bases. CDR1 MNHEY and CDR2 SMNVEV come from the germline V gene (reference sequence).

This clone turned up a few times. The chain uses TRBV5-4 and TRBJ1-2; unclear D gene. Germline V gives CDR1 SGHNT, CDR2 YYREEE (reference sequence). The CDR3 sequence is 12 residues long. Trimming cost V 0 bases and J 8 bases, with 8 bases left between them. CDR3 DNA sequence: TGTGCCAGCAGCTTGGGACTTAGGGGCTACACCTTC. It is translated as CASSLGLRGYTF.

This clone was seen just once. The chain uses TRBV4-3 and TRBJ2-1; D is perhaps TRBD2 (6 bases). The length of the CDR3 is 17 residues. CDR1 is LGHNA, CDR2 YSLEER, per germline. Trimming took 4 bases from V and 3 from J, leaving 19 bases between them. CDR3: CASSPRSGTPRYNEQFF. The CDR3 DNA reads TGCGCCAGCAGCCCCCGTTCCGGGACTCCGCGCTACAATGAGCAGTTCTTC.

The chain uses TRBV7-9 and TRBJ2-3, with D perhaps matching TRBD2 (6 bases). Germline V CDR1 and CDR2: SEHNR, FQNEAQ (reference sequence). This CDR3 is built from 15 residues. V lost 3 bases and J 8 bases, leaving 18 bases between the germline ends. In DNA, the CDR3 is TGTGCCAGCAGCTTGGGAGCTGGGGGAGGAGGTACGCAGTATTTT. It codes for CASSLGAGGGGTQYF.

The chain uses TRBV28 and TRBJ2-1, with 12 bases fitting TRBD2. This CDR3 contains 16 residues. CDR1 and CDR2 (germline): MDHEN, SYDVKM. The trim removed 6 bases at V and 1 base at J, leaving 4 bases unmatched. The CDR3 is CASSTLAGGSYNEQFF. Written as DNA, the CDR3 is TGTGCCAGCAGCACCCTAGCGGGAGGGTCCTACAATGAGCAGTTCTTC.

The V call is TRBV28, the J call TRBJ1-1, with a tentative D call TRBD1 (5 bases). The CDR3 consists of 13 residues. Trimming took off 6 bases at V and 1 base at J, with 9 bases between the two ends. CDR1 and CDR2 from the germline V gene are MDHEN and SYDVKM. Written as DNA, the CDR3 is TGTGCCAGCAGCTGGACATCGAACACTGAAGCTTTCTTT. Protein sequence: CASSWTSNTEAFF.

The chain joins TRBV5-1 to TRBJ1-1; D not resolved. The CDR3 contains 14 residues. Trimming took 2 bases from V and 0 from J, leaving 8 bases between them. CDR1 SGHRS and CDR2 YFSETQ come from the germline V gene. The CDR3 nucleotides read TGCGCCAGCAGCTTTACTTTCTTGAACACTGAAGCTTTCTTT. Translating gives CASSFTFLNTEAFF.

The chain joins TRBV30 to TRBJ2-1; TRBD2 matches 11 bases. J lost 4 bases, V lost 0 bases, and 8 bases had no gene match. From germline, CDR1 is GTSNPN and CDR2 SVGIG (reference sequence). The CDR3 contains 17 residues. The CDR3 reads CAWSVPGLADRYNEQFF. The CDR3 coding sequence is TGTGCCTGGAGTGTACCGGGACTAGCGGACCGATACAATGAGCAGTTCTTC.

The chain has TRBV7-7 and TRBJ2-7; D gene ambiguous. V lost 1 base and J 3 bases, leaving 7 bases between the germline ends. The CDR3 length is 13 residues. In germline, CDR1 is SSHAT, CDR2 FNYEAQ (reference sequence). The CDR3, as DNA: TGTGCCAGCAGCTTAGGGTCTAACTACGAGCAGTACTTC. Translation: CASSLGSNYEQYF.